The 5 T cell receptor beta chains reported below all come from one sample, sequenced in a study of human T cells and chemical hapten exposure. TCRdb independently ran MiXCR on the RACE reads; one entry per CDR3 protein. Of a few hundred thousand distinct CDR3 sequences in the sample, about 5.4% were seen once. Time point specified: pre-sensitization, week 0. Documented treatment: therapeutic diphenylcyclopropenone sensitization with weekly scalp DPC. Sequenced here: whole blood, sampled in connection with sensitization to the hapten diphenylcyclopropenone (DPC). These receptors were obtained from a young woman with alopecia areata. Some clones in this sample may be carry-over from other donors' samples.

This clonotype was observed a few times. The chain links TRBV29-1 to TRBJ2-3; 10 nucleotides agree with TRBD1. Germline V CDR1 and CDR2: SQVTM, ANQGSEA. Losses at the gene ends were 3 bases for V and 2 bases for J; bases not matched to a gene: 8. The CDR3 spans 16 residues. The CDR3 sequence: CSVDPDRGLNTDTQYF. CDR3 nucleotide sequence: TGCAGCGTTGACCCGGACAGGGGGTTGAACACAGATACGCAGTATTTT.

This clonotype was picked up a small number of times. This chain uses TRBV9 with TRBJ2-3; 10 bases map to TRBD2. Germline assignment: CDR1 SGDLS and CDR2 YYNGEE. The CDR3 extends over 17 amino acids. The ends lost 3 bases at V and 2 bases at J; junction bases unmatched: 9. CDR3 nucleotide sequence: TGTGCCAGCAGCGGACCGGGACTAGCGAAACACACAGATACGCAGTATTTT. Translation: CASSGPGLAKHTDTQYF.

In its sample, this clonotype was seen a few times. The chain combines TRBV7-8 with TRBJ1-1; D is undetermined. This CDR3 contains 13 residues. Germline-derived CDR1 and CDR2 are SGHVS and FQNEAQ. V was cut by 2 bases and J by 5 bases, with 9 bases left in between. The CDR3, as DNA: TGTGCCAGCAGCTTATCCGGATGGACTGAAGCTTTCTTT. Translating gives CASSLSGWTEAFF.

This clonotype was counted a few times. The CDR3 DNA is TGTGCCAGCAGCTTAAGGAAGACTAACTATGGCTACACCTTC. This sequence encodes CASSLRKTNYGYTF. V gene TRBV7-2 combines with J gene TRBJ1-2; D remains ambiguous. V gave up 2 bases and J gave up 0 bases, with 7 bases separating them. Per germline, CDR1 SGHTA and CDR2 FQGNSA. The CDR3 consists of 14 residues.

The chain joins TRBV4-2 to TRBJ2-2; possible D gene TRBD2, 7 bases. From germline, CDR1 is LGHNA and CDR2 YNFKEQ. V lost 0 bases, J lost 5 bases, and 13 bases lay in between. This CDR3 comprises 16 residues. The CDR3 here is CASSQDPGGVTGELFF. DNA of the CDR3: TGTGCCAGCAGCCAAGACCCGGGGGGCGTGACCGGGGAGCTGTTTTTT.